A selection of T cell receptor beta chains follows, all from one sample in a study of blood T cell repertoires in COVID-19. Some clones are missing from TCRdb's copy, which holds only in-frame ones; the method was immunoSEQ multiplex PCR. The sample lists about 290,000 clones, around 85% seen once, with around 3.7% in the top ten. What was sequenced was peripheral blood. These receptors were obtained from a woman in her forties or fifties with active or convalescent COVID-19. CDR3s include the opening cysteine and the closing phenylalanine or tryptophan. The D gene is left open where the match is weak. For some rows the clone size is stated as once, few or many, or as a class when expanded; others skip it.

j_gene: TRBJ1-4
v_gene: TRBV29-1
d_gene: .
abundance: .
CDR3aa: CSALGPAREKLFF
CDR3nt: TGCAGTGCCTTGGGGCCTGCAAGGGAAAAACTGTTTTTT

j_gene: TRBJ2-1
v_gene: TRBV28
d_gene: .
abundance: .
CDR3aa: CASSSPGPSSYNEQFF
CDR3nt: TGTGCCAGCAGTTCCCCTGGGCCCAGCTCCTACAATGAGCAGTTCTTC

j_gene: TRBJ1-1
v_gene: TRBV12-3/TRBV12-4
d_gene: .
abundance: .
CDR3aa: CASSLGRLAFF
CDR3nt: TGTGCCAGCAGTTTAGGGAGGTTAGCTTTCTTT

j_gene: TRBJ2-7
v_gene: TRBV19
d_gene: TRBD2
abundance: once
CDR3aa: CASSLRRGSSYEQYF
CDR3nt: TGTGCCAGTAGTCTTAGGCGGGGGAGCTCCTACGAGCAGTACTTC

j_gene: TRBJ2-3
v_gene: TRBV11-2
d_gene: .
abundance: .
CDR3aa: CASRPIRRTWGGTDTQYF
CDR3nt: TGTGCCAGCAGGCCGATTCGTAGGACTTGGGGGGGCACAGATACGCAGTATTTT

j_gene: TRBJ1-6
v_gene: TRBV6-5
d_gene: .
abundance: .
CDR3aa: CASRTAGGVNSPLHF
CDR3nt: TGTGCCAGCAGGACAGCCGGGGGGGTTAATTCACCCCTCCACTTT

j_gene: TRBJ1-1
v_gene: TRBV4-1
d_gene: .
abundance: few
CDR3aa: CASSQDRPGGLRIEAFF
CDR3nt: TGCGCCAGCAGCCAAGACAGGCCTGGAGGCCTAAGAATTGAAGCTTTCTTT

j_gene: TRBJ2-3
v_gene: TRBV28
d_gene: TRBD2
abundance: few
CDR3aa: CASSLSGTSGPSTDTQYF
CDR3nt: TGTGCCAGCAGTTTATCCGGGACTAGCGGCCCAAGTACAGATACGCAGTATTTT

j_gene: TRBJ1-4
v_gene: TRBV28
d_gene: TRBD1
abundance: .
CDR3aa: CASSPTGISEKLFF
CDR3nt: TGTGCCAGCAGTCCGACAGGGATCAGTGAAAAACTGTTTTTT

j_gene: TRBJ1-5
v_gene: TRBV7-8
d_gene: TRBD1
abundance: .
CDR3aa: CASSPKDRGNQPQHF
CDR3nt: TGTGCCAGCAGCCCTAAGGACAGGGGCAATCAGCCCCAGCATTTT

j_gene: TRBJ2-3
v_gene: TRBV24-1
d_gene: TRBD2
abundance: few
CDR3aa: CATSDPAGEGHAQYF
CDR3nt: TGTGCCACCAGTGACCCAGCGGGAGAGGGTCATGCGCAGTATTTT

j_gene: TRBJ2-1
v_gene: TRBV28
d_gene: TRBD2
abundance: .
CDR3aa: CASSLAGLAGGWNEQFF
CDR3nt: TGTGCCAGCAGTTTAGCGGGACTAGCGGGAGGTTGGAATGAGCAGTTCTTC

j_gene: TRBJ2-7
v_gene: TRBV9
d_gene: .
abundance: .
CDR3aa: CASSGGHPSSYEQYF
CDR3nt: TGTGCCAGCAGCGGCGGCCACCCCAGCTCCTACGAGCAGTACTTC

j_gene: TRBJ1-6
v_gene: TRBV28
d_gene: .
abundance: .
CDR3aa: CASSLSLAGQSLHF
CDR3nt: TGTGCCAGCAGTTTATCTCTCGCAGGTCAATCCCTCCACTTT

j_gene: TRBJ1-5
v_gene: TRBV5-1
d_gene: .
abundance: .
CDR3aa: CASSLVPGSNQPQHF
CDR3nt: TGCGCCAGCAGCTTGGTCCCCGGGAGCAATCAGCCCCAGCATTTT

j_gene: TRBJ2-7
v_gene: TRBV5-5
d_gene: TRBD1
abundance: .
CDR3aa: CASSFYRGPNQYEQYF
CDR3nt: TGTGCCAGCAGCTTTTACAGGGGCCCAAATCAATACGAGCAGTACTTC

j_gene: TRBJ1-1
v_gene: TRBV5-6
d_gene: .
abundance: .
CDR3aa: CASSDRQTARLPGGAFF
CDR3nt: TGTGCCAGCAGCGATCGACAGACCGCGCGCCTCCCAGGTGGGGCTTTCTTT

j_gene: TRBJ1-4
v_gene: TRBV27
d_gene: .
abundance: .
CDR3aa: CASHAQGFNEKLFF
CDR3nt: TGTGCCAGCCATGCACAGGGTTTTAATGAAAAACTGTTTTTT